These T cell receptor beta chains were read from a single sample in a study of T cells after yellow fever vaccination. TCRdb itself ran the 5' RACE reads through MiXCR, one entry per CDR3 protein. The profile shows hundreds of thousands of distinct CDR3 sequences, 8.1% of them singletons. The starting material was PBMCs, obtained 45 days after the first yellow fever vaccination. The receptors were gathered from a man between 18 and 35 years old who received the YFV17D yellow fever vaccine. Each CDR3 is given with its conserved first and last residue. D genes are given only for firm matches. Clone sizes are given selectively: once, few, many, or a class where the clone is expanded.

j_call	v_call	d_call	clone_size	cdr3_nt	cdr3_aa
TRBJ2-5	TRBV10-3	-	many	TGTGCCATCAGAGGGGCCCTGGGGGGTACCCAGTACTTC	CAIRGALGGTQYF
TRBJ2-2	TRBV7-9	-	few	TGTGCCAGCAGCTCAATCGTCGGGGATCACACCGGGGAGCTGTTTTTT	CASSSIVGDHTGELFF
TRBJ2-1	TRBV5-1	-	-	TGCGCCAGCAGCTTGGCGGCCGAGAATGAGCAGTTCTTC	CASSLAAENEQFF
TRBJ1-5	TRBV6-6	-	-	TGTGCCAGCAGATCTCCAGGAAATCAGCCCCAGCATTTT	CASRSPGNQPQHF
TRBJ2-2	TRBV3-1	TRBD2	once	TGTGCCAGCACCCAAGCGGGGGACCCGACCGGGGAGCTGTTTTTT	CASTQAGDPTGELFF
TRBJ2-5	TRBV6-1	-	few	TGTGCCAGCAGCCCTTTAACGGAAGAGACCCAGTACTTC	CASSPLTEETQYF
TRBJ2-1	TRBV27	-	-	TGTGCCAGCAGTTCCCAATCTAGGTCACCAAACTACAATGAGCAGTTCTTC	CASSSQSRSPNYNEQFF
TRBJ1-2	TRBV7-2	-	-	TGTGCCAGCAGCTTAGATCGGGGGGTTGGCTACACCTTC	CASSLDRGVGYTF
TRBJ2-1	TRBV7-6	-	many	TGTGCCAGCAGCTTAGAAGGAATTGGCGAGCAGTTCTTC	CASSLEGIGEQFF
TRBJ1-6	TRBV5-1	TRBD1	-	TGCGCCAGCAGCTTGGGGGGACAGAGAAATTCACCCCTCCACTTT	CASSLGGQRNSPLHF
TRBJ2-4	TRBV18	-	many	TGTGCCAGCTCACCAAATCGTCTGGGGGCGTTAGCCAAAAACATTCAGTACTTC	CASSPNRLGALAKNIQYF
TRBJ2-2	TRBV6-1	TRBD1	few	TGTGCCAGCAGCGCTCAAGGGACAGCGAACACCGGGGAGCTGTTTTTT	CASSAQGTANTGELFF
TRBJ2-7	TRBV6-2/TRBV6-3	TRBD2	few	TGTGCCAGCAGGGGGACTAGCGGTCTCGAGCAGTACTTC	CASRGTSGLEQYF
TRBJ2-5	TRBV29-1	-	-	TGCAGCATGGGACGTATGGGGGAGACCCAGTACTTC	CSMGRMGETQYF
TRBJ2-1	TRBV6-6	-	few	TGTGCCAGCAGTTCGCTAGGGCTGCATGAGCAGTTCTTC	CASSSLGLHEQFF
TRBJ1-3	TRBV5-1	-	few	TGCGCCAGCAGCTTTGGACAGTCTGGAAACACCATATATTTT	CASSFGQSGNTIYF
TRBJ2-2	TRBV4-1	-	many	TGCGCCAGCAGCCAAACCGATACCGGGGAGCTGTTTTTT	CASSQTDTGELFF
TRBJ2-2	TRBV5-1	-	-	TGCGCCAGCAGCTTATTAAAGGGCTCCACCGGGGAGCTGTTTTTT	CASSLLKGSTGELFF
TRBJ2-2	TRBV14	TRBD1	-	TGTGCCAGCAGGCGACAGGGGGGGTCCGGGGAGCTGTTTTTT	CASRRQGGSGELFF
TRBJ2-5	TRBV7-9	TRBD2	-	TGTGCCAGCAGCTTCACTAGCGGACAAGAGACCCAGTACTTC	CASSFTSGQETQYF